This entry lists 28 T cell receptor beta chains sequenced from one sample in a study of blood T cell repertoires in COVID-19. Assay used: immunoSEQ multiplex PCR; TCRdb lists only in-frame clones, some missing. The data contain approximately 350,000 clones, roughly nine tenths of them singletons. The source material was PBMCs or T cells enriched from blood (not recorded which). These receptors all stem from a man aged 18 to 29 who had recovered from COVID-19.

The chain recombines TRBV27 with TRBJ2-4, with 10 positions matching TRBD1. Germline V lookup: CDR1 MNHEY, CDR2 SMNVEV (reference sequence). The CDR3 totals 16 residues. V lost 6 bases, J lost 3 bases, and 8 bases stayed unmatched. In DNA form, the CDR3 reads TGTGCCAGCAGCTACCTGACAGGGGGCGTCAAAAACATTCAGTACTTC. Translating it yields CASSYLTGGVKNIQYF.

A word on this clone: Other DNA sequences in the sample encode the same CDR3. The chain couples TRBV2 to TRBJ1-6; D uncertain. Germline V lookup: CDR1 SNHLY, CDR2 FYNNEI. Deletions cut 0 bases from V and 10 bases from J, with 7 bases between. CDR3 length: 13 amino acids. CDR3 nucleotides: TGTGCCAGCAGTGAAGCGCTTCGGTCACCCCTCCACTTT. Protein: CASSEALRSPLHF.

This clone showed up just once. This chain links TRBV5-6 with TRBJ1-1; 10 bases match TRBD1. CDR1 and CDR2 from the germline V gene are SGHDT and YYEEEE. There are 16 residues in the CDR3. The trim removed 4 bases at V and 0 bases at J, leaving 6 bases unmatched. The CDR3 DNA sequence: TGTGCCAGCAGCGAACCGGGACAGGGGATGAACACTGAAGCTTTCTTT. This sequence encodes CASSEPGQGMNTEAFF.

The V and J genes are TRBV10-3 and TRBJ1-2; TRBD1 matches at 8 bases. CDR1 and CDR2 (germline): ENHRY, SYGVKD. Trimming cost V 3 bases and J 4 bases; bases outside gene matches: 1. CDR3 length: 13 residues. CDR3 DNA: TGTGCCATCAGTGATGGGACAGGCTATGGCTACACCTTC. Translated, it gives CAISDGTGYGYTF.

The chain joins TRBV10-3 to TRBJ1-3, with a weak D call TRBD1 (5 bases). The CDR3 totals 15 residues. The V gene's germline CDR1 is ENHRY and CDR2 SYGVKD. Trimming took 10 bases from V and 0 from J, leaving 16 bases between them. DNA of the CDR3: TGTGCCAGCCGGGACTCCAAGAGCTCTGGAAACACCATATATTTT. It is translated as CASRDSKSSGNTIYF.

This chain joins TRBV7-2 and TRBJ1-1; TRBD1 might be the D (6 bases). V was clipped by 2 bases and J by 1 base, with 14 bases between them. Germline V gene sequence: CDR1 SGHTA, CDR2 FQGNSA. The CDR3 sequence is 16 residues long. CDR3 coding DNA: TGTGCCAGCAGCTTAAATTACAGGGTTCGGAACACTGAAGCTTTCTTT. Amino acid sequence: CASSLNYRVRNTEAFF.

CDR3 DNA: TGTGCCAGCAGTTTTGATTACAGGCAGATTGAAGCTTTCTTT. Its protein product is CASSFDYRQIEAFF. This rearrangement joins TRBV27 to TRBJ1-1, with a tentative D call TRBD1 (5 bases). V lost 3 bases, J lost 7 bases, and 15 bases lay in between. This CDR3 is 14 amino acids long. Looked up from germline, CDR1 is MNHEY and CDR2 is SMNVEV (reference sequence).

The chain employs TRBV19 and TRBJ1-1; D is undetermined. CDR3 length equals 13 residues. V was trimmed by 2 bases and J by 1 base, leaving 5 bases between them. From germline, CDR1 is LNHDA and CDR2 SQIVND (reference sequence). CDR3 protein: CASSITTNTEAFF. CDR3 sequence (DNA): TGTGCCAGTAGTATAACAACGAACACTGAAGCTTTCTTT. Filled out from reference TRBV19 and TRBJ1-1, the complete variable domain reads DGGITQSPKYLFRKEGQNVTLSCEQNLNHDAMYWYRQDPGQGLRLIYYSQIVNDFQKGDIAEGYSVSREKKESFPLTVTSAQKNPTAFYLCASSITTNTEAFFGQGTRLTVV.

The genes are TRBV9 and TRBJ1-2; TRBD1 agrees at 7 bases. Unmatched junction bases numbered 10, after V lost 4 bases and J lost 4 bases. Germline V gene lookup returns CDR1 SGDLS and CDR2 YYNGEE. The CDR3 extends over 15 amino acids. CDR3 DNA: TGTGCCAGCAGCCCCGGGACAGCCCGAACCTATGGCTACACCTTC. Its protein product is CASSPGTARTYGYTF.

The J gene is TRBJ1-1, the V gene TRBV14; no reliable D call. Trimming took off 3 bases at V and 6 bases at J, with 8 bases between the two ends. This CDR3 region has 12 residues. CDR1 and CDR2 (germline): SGHDN, FVKESK. The CDR3 spells CASSHVGAEAFF. The CDR3 DNA follows: TGTGCCAGCAGCCACGTCGGGGCTGAAGCTTTCTTT.

V usage is TRBV5-4 and J usage is TRBJ1-2; possible D gene TRBD1, 5 bases. CDR1 is SGHNT and CDR2 is YYREEE in the germline V gene (reference sequence). Trimming pared 1 base from V and 8 bases from J, leaving 15 bases between. This CDR3 comprises 14 residues. In DNA form, the CDR3 reads TGTGCCAGCAGCTTGAAGGGGCAATTTTCGGGCTACACCTTC. Its translation: CASSLKGQFSGYTF.

This chain connects TRBV11-2 to TRBJ1-2; possibly TRBD1 for D (6 bases). Between the trimmed V and J ends, which lost 5 bases and 2 bases, there was a span of 9 bases. Looked up from germline, CDR1 is SGHAT and CDR2 is FQNNGV. The CDR3 is 13 amino acids. The CDR3 spells CASSAGQNYGYTF. The CDR3 region has the DNA TGTGCCAGCAGCGCAGGACAGAACTATGGCTACACCTTC.

The chain couples TRBV6-5 to TRBJ2-7, with D unclear. The V and J ends lost 0 bases and 2 bases respectively, with 11 bases between them. This CDR3 comprises 15 residues. Per germline, CDR1 MNHEY and CDR2 SVGAGI. DNA of the CDR3: TGTGCCAGCAGTTACTCGATCGGGTTGGCCTACGAGCAGTACTTC. Its translation is CASSYSIGLAYEQYF.

The chain joins TRBV7-2 to TRBJ2-1; 7 nucleotides line up with TRBD1. The CDR3 is 14 amino acids. After removal of 2 bases from V and 9 bases from J, the junction contained 7 bases not matched to a gene. Germline assignment: CDR1 SGHTA and CDR2 FQGNSA. In DNA, the CDR3 is TGTGCCAGCAGCTTAAGTCTAGACAGGGTTGAGCAGTTCTTC. Protein: CASSLSLDRVEQFF.

This clone occurred once. The chain combines TRBV10-3 with TRBJ1-2; D remains ambiguous. CDR3 length: 11 residues. CDR1 is ENHRY, CDR2 SYGVKD, per germline. V was trimmed by 8 bases and J by 0 bases, leaving 4 bases between them. In nucleotides, the CDR3 is TGTGCCATCGCGGCTAACTATGGCTACACCTTC. Its protein product is CAIAANYGYTF.

The CDR3 DNA follows: TGTGCCAGCAGCCCACGGGATGAGCAGTTCTTC. It encodes CASSPRDEQFF. V usage is TRBV5-5 and J usage is TRBJ2-1; D unresolved. Germline CDR1 reads SGHKS; CDR2 reads YYEKEE (reference sequence). This CDR3 has 11 residues. Deletions cut 4 bases from V and 8 bases from J, with 7 bases between.

The J gene is TRBJ2-7, the V gene TRBV5-4; 7 bases match TRBD2. V lost 0 bases to trimming and J lost 6 bases; unmatched junction nucleotides: 9. Germline CDR1 and CDR2: SGHNT and YYREEE (reference sequence). The CDR3 runs 15 residues. CDR3 region: CASSLVSGRGREQYF. CDR3 DNA sequence: TGTGCCAGCAGCTTGGTGTCAGGGAGGGGCCGCGAGCAGTACTTC.

The genes are TRBV5-1 and TRBJ2-1; 12 bases align to TRBD1. The CDR3 consists of 15 residues. Per the germline V gene, CDR1 is SGHRS and CDR2 is YFSETQ. J lost 8 bases, V lost 4 bases, and 7 bases had no gene match. CDR3 nucleotide sequence: TGCGCCAGCAGCCCGGGGACAGGGGGCTGGGATGAGCAGTTCTTC. Its protein product is CASSPGTGGWDEQFF.

The chain recombines TRBV4-3 with TRBJ2-7, with 9 bases lining up with TRBD1. This CDR3 has 19 amino acids. Germline CDR1 is LGHNA and CDR2 is YSLEER. Germline trimming cut 0 bases from V and 4 bases from J; bases unmatched to any gene: 16. The CDR3 region has the DNA TGCGCCAGCAGCCAAGATCGATCTCTCCAAGGGACAGGGAATTACGAGCAGTACTTC. Amino acid sequence: CASSQDRSLQGTGNYEQYF.

This clone was seen only a few times. The rearrangement uses TRBV7-2 and TRBJ1-1; a weak D match, TRBD1 (5 bases). The germline V gene has CDR1 SGHTA and CDR2 FQGNSA. This CDR3 is 12 amino acids long. Between the trimmed V and J ends, which lost 1 base and 12 bases, there was a span of 12 bases. The CDR3 DNA is TGTGCCAGCAGCTTAGGTGAAGGGGCGACTTTCTTT. Amino acids: CASSLGEGATFF.

This clone was counted between two and nine times. The genes are TRBV6-4 and TRBJ1-5; D may be TRBD1 (5 bases). V gave up 0 bases and J gave up 4 bases, with 7 bases separating them. The CDR3 is 14 amino acids. Germline V gene sequence: CDR1 MRHNA, CDR2 SNTAGT. DNA of the CDR3: TGTGCCAGCAGTGACTCAGGGGAAAATCAGCCCCAGCATTTT. Its translation is CASSDSGENQPQHF.

This clone has only one observation. The chain uses TRBV21-1 and TRBJ2-7; the DNA was not used to check the table's D call, TRBD2. TRBV21-1 represents a pseudogene. This CDR3 is 17 amino acids long. CDR3 region: CASSKENLEQARGEQYF. The CDR3 region has the DNA TGTGCCAGCAGCAAAGAAAACCTTGAACAGGCCCGGGGGGAGCAGTACTTC.

The CDR3 DNA follows: TGTGCCAGCTCACTTCGTAGCGGGAGGTACGAGCAGTACTTC. Protein: CASSLRSGRYEQYF. This sequence joins TRBV28 and TRBJ2-7; 10 bases line up with TRBD2. Trimming at V came to 8 bases and at J to 4 bases, leaving 8 bases not matched to a gene. CDR3 length: 14 amino acids. Germline CDR1 MDHEN, CDR2 SYDVKM.

The chain has TRBV11-3 and TRBJ2-1; TRBD2 aligns across 9 bases. With V trimmed by 5 bases and J by 5 bases, 7 bases remained unmatched. Germline V gives CDR1 SGHNT, CDR2 YENEEA. CDR3 length: 15 amino acids. The chain's CDR3 is CASSLGLAGHNEQFF. As DNA, the CDR3 is TGTGCCAGCAGCCTGGGGCTAGCGGGGCACAATGAGCAGTTCTTC.

The chain couples TRBV27 to TRBJ2-7, with D possibly matching TRBD1 (6 bases). There are 11 residues in the CDR3. The germline gives CDR1 MNHEY, CDR2 SMNVEV (reference sequence). Trimming removed 6 bases at V and 4 bases at J, with 7 bases between. CDR3 amino acids: CASRRGYEQYF. CDR3 bases: TGTGCCAGCAGGAGGGGGTACGAGCAGTACTTC.

This clone was counted only a few times. The rearrangement uses TRBV7-7 and TRBJ2-5; 15 bases align to TRBD2. V lost 5 bases to trimming and J lost 2 bases; unmatched junction nucleotides: 3. Germline V gives CDR1 SSHAT, CDR2 FNYEAQ (reference sequence). CDR3 length: 16 amino acids. Here the CDR3 reads CASSKGLAGGQETQYF. The CDR3 nucleotides read TGTGCCAGCAGCAAGGGACTAGCGGGAGGACAAGAGACCCAGTACTTC. Full variable domain (missing parts from reference TRBV7-7 and TRBJ2-5): GAGVSQSPRYKVTKRGQDVTLRCDPISSHATLYWYQQALGQGPEFLTYFNYEAQPDKSGLPSDRFSAERPEGSISTLTIQRTEQRDSAMYRCASSKGLAGGQETQYFGPGTRLLVL.

The gene calls are TRBV3-1 (or the pseudogene TRBV3-2) and TRBJ1-6, with 7 bases fitting TRBD1. CDR3 length: 14 residues. CDR1 is LGHDT, CDR2 YNNKEL, per germline (reference sequence). V gave up 5 bases and J gave up 6 bases; unmatched junction bases: 4. CDR3 bases: TGTGCCAGCAGCGGGGGACAGACTAATTCACCCCTCCACTTT. Encoded protein: CASSGGQTNSPLHF.

V and J are TRBV5-4 and TRBJ1-2, with D hard to call. V lost 0 bases to trimming and J lost 8 bases, with 8 bases between them. The CDR3 totals 12 residues. Per the germline V gene, CDR1 is SGHNT and CDR2 is YYREEE (reference sequence). CDR3 in amino acids: CASSLDGEGYTF. CDR3 bases: TGTGCCAGCAGCTTGGACGGGGAAGGCTACACCTTC.